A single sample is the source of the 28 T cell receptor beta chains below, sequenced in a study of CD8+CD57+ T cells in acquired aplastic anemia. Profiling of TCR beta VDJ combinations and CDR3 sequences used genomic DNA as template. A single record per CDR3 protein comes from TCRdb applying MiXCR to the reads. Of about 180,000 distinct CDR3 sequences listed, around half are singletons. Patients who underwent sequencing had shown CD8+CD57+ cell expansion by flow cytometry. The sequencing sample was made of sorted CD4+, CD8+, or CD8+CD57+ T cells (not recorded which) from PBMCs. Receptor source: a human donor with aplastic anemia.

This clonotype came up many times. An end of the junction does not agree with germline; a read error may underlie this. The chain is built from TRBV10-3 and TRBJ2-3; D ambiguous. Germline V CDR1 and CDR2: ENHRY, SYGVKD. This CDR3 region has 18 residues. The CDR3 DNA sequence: TGTGCCAGCAGTGAGACGGCGCGCGCCATTACTAGCACAGATACGCAGTATTTT. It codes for CASSETARAITSTDTQYF.

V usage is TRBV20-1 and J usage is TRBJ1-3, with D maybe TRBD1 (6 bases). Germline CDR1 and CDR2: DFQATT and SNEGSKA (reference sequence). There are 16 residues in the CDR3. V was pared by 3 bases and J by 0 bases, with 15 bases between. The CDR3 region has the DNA TGCAGTGCTAGTGACCTACAGGGATTCTCTGGAAACACCATATATTTT. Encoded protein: CSASDLQGFSGNTIYF.

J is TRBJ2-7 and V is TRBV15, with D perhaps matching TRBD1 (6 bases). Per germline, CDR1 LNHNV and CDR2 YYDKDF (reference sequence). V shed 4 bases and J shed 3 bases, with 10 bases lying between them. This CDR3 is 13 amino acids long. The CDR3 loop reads CATSNDRSYEQYF. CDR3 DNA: TGTGCCACCAGCAATGACAGGAGCTACGAGCAGTACTTC.

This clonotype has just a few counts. CDR3 DNA: TGTGCCAGCAGCTGGGGACAGGGGTCGGCACCCCTCCACTTT. As protein: CASSWGQGSAPLHF. This sequence joins TRBV19 and TRBJ1-6; 10 nucleotides align to TRBD1. CDR1 is LNHDA and CDR2 is SQIVND in the germline V gene (reference sequence). This CDR3 is built from 14 residues. The V gene end was trimmed by 9 bases and the J gene end by 11 bases; junction bases not matched to a gene: 10.

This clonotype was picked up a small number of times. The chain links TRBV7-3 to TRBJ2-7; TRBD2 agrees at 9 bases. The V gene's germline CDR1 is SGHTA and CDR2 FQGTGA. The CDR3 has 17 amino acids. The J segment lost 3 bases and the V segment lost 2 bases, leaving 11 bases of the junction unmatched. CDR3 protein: CASSLRGGAPGDYEQYF. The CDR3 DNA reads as TGTGCCAGCAGCTTACGCGGGGGGGCCCCGGGAGACTACGAGCAGTACTTC.

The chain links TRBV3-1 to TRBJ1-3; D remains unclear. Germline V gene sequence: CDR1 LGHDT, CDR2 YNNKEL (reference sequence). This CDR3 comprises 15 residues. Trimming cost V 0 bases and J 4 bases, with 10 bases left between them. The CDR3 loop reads CASSQDASGGNTIYF. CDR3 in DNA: TGTGCCAGCAGCCAAGACGCCTCTGGGGGAAACACCATATATTTT.

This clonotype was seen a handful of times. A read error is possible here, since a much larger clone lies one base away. CDR3 protein: CSALDRNTGGLFF. The CDR3 DNA reads TGCAGCGCCTTGGACAGAAACACCGGGGGGCTGTTTTTT. J is TRBJ2-2 and V is TRBV29-1; D may match TRBD1 or TRBD2 (6 bases each). This CDR3 region has 13 residues. CDR1 SQVTM and CDR2 ANQGSEA come from the germline V gene.

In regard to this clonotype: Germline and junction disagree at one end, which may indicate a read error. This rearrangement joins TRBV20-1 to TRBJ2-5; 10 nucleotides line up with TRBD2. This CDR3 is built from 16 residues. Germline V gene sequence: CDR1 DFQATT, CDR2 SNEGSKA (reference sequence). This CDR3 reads CGANGVASGGQETQYF. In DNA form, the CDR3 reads TGCGGTGCTAACGGGGTGGCTAGCGGGGGCCAAGAGACCCAGTACTTC.

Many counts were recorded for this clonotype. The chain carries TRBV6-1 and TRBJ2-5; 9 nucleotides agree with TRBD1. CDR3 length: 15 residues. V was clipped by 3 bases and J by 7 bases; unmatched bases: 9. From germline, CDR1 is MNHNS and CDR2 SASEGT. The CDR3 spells CASSDGTGQYGTQYF. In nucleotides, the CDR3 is TGTGCCAGCAGTGATGGGACAGGGCAATACGGGACCCAGTACTTC.

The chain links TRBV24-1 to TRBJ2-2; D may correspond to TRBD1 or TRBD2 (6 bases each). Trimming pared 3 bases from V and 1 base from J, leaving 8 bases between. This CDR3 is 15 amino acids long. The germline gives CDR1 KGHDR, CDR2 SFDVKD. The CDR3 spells CATSDAGQNTGELFF. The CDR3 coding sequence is TGTGCCACCAGTGATGCGGGACAGAACACCGGGGAGCTGTTTTTT.

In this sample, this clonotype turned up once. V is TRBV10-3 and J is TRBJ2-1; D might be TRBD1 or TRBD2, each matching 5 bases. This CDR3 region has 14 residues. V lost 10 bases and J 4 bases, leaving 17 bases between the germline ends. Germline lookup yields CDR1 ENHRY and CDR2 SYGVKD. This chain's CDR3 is CASEMGESYNEQFF. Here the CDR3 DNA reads TGTGCCAGCGAGATGGGGGAGTCGTACAATGAGCAGTTCTTC.

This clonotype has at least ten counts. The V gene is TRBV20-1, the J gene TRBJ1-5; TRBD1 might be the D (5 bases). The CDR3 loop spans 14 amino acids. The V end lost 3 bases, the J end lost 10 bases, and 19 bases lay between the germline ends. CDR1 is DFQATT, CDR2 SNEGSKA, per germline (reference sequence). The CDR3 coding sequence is TGCAGTGCTAGCGTGGGCCAGGGCGCTGATCCCCAGCATTTT. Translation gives CSASVGQGADPQHF.

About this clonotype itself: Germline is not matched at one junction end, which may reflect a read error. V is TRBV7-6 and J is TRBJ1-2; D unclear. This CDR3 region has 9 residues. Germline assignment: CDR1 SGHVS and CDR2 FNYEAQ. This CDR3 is CASSLAEDF. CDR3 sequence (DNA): TGTGCCAGCAGCTTAGCGGAAGACTTC.

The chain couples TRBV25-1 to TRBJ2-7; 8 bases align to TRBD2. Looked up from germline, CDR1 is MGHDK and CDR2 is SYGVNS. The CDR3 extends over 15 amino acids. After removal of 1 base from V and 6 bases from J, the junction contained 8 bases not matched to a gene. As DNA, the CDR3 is TGTGCCAGCAGTGAATCGGGGAGCGGGAGTAGCGAGCAGTACTTC. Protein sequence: CASSESGSGSSEQYF.

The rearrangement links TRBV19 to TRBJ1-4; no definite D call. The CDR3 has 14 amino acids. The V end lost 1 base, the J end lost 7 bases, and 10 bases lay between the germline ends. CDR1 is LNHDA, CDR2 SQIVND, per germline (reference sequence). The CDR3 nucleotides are TGTGCCAGTAGTATAGGGGGTGGAGGTGAAAAACTGTTTTTT. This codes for CASSIGGGGEKLFF.

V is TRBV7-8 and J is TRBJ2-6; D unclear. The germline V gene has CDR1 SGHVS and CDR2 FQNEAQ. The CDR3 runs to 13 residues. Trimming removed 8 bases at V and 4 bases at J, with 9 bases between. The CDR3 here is CASFGLGANVLTF. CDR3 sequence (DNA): TGTGCCAGCTTTGGCTTGGGGGCCAACGTCCTGACTTTC.

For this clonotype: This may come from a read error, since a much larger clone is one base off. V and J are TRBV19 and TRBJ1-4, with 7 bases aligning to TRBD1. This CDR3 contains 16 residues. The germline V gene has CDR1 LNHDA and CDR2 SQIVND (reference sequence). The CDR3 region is CASSPQGGKANEILFF. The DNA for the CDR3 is TGTGCCAGTAGTCCCCAGGGGGGGAAGGCGAATGAAATACTGTTTTTT.

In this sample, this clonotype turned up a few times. The CDR3 loop is CSANRLAGGQTGELFF. Here the CDR3 DNA reads TGCAGTGCCAATCGACTAGCGGGGGGGCAAACCGGGGAGCTGTTTTTT. The chain carries TRBV20-1 and TRBJ2-2, with TRBD2 matching over 14 bases. Losses at the gene ends were 6 bases for V and 5 bases for J; bases not matched to a gene: 8. Germline loops: CDR1 DFQATT, CDR2 SNEGSKA (reference sequence). The CDR3 runs to 16 residues.

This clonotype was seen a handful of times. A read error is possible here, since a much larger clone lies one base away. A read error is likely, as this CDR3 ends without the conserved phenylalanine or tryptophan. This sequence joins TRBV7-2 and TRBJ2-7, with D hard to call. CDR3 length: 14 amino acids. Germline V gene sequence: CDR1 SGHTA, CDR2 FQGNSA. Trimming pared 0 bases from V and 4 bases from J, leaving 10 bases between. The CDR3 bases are TGTGCCAGCAGCTTAGCGGGCGCGCGTTACGAGCAGTACCTC. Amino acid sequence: CASSLAGARYEQYL.

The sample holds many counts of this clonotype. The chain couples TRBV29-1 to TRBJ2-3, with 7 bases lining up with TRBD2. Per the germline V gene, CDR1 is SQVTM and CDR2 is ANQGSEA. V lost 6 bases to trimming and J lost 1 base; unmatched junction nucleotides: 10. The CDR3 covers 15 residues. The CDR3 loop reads CSVTPPGGGTDTQYF. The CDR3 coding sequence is TGCAGCGTCACACCTCCTGGGGGGGGCACAGATACGCAGTATTTT.

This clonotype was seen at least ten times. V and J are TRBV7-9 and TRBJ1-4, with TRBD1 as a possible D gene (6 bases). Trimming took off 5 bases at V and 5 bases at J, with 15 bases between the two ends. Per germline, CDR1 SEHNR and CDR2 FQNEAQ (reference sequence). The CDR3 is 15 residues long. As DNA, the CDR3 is TGTGCCAGCAGCCCAGAACAGGGCGTGAATGAAAAACTGTTTTTT. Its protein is CASSPEQGVNEKLFF. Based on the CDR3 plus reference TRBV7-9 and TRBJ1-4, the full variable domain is DTGVSQNPRHKITKRGQNVTFRCDPISEHNRLYWYRQTLGQGPEFLTYFQNEAQLEKSRLLSDRFSAERPKGSFSTLEIQRTEQGDSAMYLCASSPEQGVNEKLFFGSGTQLSVL.

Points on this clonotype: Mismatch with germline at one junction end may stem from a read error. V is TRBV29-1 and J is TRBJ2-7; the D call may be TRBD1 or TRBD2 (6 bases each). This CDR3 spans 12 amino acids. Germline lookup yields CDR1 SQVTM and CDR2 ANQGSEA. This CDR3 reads CTCAGEANEQYF. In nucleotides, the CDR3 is TGTACTTGTGCAGGGGAGGCCAACGAGCAGTACTTC.

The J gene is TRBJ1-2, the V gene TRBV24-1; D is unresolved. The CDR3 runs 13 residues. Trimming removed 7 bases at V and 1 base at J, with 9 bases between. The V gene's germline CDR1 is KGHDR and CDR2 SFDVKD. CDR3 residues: CATSQSDNYGYTF. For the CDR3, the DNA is TGTGCCACCAGCCAGAGTGATAACTATGGCTACACCTTC.

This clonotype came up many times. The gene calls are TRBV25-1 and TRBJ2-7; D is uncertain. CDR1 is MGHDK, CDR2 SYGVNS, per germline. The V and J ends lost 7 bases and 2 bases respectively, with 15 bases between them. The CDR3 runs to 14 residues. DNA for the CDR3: TGTGCCAGCACCCCCAGTCGCTTTCCCTACGAGCAGTACTTC. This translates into CASTPSRFPYEQYF.

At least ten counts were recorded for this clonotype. The CDR3 sequence is CASSPLLLAGGPGNEQFF. CDR3 bases: TGCGCCAGCAGCCCCCTCCTACTAGCGGGAGGGCCGGGGAATGAGCAGTTCTTC. This chain joins TRBV5-1 and TRBJ2-1; 13 positions agree with TRBD2. The V gene's germline CDR1 is SGHRS and CDR2 YFSETQ. The CDR3 consists of 18 residues. Trimming cost V 4 bases and J 7 bases; bases outside gene matches: 14.

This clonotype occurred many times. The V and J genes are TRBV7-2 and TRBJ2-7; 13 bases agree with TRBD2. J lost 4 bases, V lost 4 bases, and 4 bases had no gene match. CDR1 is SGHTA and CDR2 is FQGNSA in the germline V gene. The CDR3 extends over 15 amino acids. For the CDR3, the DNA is TGTGCCAGCAGCTCCGGACTAGCGGGGGCGTACGAGCAGTACTTC. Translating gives CASSSGLAGAYEQYF.

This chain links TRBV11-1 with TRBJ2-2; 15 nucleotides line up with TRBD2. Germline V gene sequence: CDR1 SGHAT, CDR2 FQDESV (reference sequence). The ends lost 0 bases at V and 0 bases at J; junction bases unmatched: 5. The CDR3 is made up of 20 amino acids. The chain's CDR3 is CASSLAGTSGRPANTGELFF. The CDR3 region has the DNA TGTGCCAGCAGCTTAGCTGGGACTAGCGGGAGGCCCGCGAACACCGGGGAGCTGTTTTTT.

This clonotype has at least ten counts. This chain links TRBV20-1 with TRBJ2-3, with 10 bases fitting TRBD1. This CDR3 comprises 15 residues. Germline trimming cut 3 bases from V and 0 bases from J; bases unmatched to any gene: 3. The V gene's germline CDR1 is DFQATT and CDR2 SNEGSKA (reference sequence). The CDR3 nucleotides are TGCAGTGCTAGGACAGGGGGCATTAGCACAGATACGCAGTATTTT. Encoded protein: CSARTGGISTDTQYF.